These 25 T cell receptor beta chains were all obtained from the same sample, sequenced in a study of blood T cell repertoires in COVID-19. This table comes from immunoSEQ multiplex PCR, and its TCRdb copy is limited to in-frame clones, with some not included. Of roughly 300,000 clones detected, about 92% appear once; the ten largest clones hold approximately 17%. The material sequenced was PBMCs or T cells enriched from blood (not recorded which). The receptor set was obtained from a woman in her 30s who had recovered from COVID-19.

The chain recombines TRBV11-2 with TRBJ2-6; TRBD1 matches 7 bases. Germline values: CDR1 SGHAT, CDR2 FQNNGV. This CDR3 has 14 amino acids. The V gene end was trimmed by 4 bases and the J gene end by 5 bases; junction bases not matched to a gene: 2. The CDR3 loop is CASSYRGRANVLTF. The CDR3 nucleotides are TGTGCCAGCAGCTACAGGGGTAGGGCCAACGTCCTGACTTTC.

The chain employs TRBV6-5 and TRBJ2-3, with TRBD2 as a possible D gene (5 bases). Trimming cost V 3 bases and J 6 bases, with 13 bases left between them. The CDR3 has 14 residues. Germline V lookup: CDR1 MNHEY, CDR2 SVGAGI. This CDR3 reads CASSYFESGDTQYF. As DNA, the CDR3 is TGTGCCAGCAGTTATTTCGAGTCGGGGGATACGCAGTATTTT.

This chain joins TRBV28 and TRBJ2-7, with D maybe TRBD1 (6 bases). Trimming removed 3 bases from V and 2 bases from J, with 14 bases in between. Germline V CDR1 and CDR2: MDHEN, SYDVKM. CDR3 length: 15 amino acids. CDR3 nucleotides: TGTGCCAGCAGTTTTTTCAGACAGGATGCCTACGAGCAGTACTTC. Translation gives CASSFFRQDAYEQYF.

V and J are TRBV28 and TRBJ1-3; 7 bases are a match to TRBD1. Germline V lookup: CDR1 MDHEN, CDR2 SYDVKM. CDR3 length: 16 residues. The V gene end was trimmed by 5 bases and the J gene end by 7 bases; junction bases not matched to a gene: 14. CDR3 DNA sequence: TGTGCCAGCAGTCCTATACCGGGACAGAGGACCAACACCATATATTTT. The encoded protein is CASSPIPGQRTNTIYF.

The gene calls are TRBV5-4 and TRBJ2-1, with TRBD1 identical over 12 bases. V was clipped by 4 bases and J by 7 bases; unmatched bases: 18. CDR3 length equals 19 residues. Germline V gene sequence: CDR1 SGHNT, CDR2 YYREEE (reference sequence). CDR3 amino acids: CASSKGQGASSGSRNEQFF. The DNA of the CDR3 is TGTGCCAGCAGCAAGGGACAGGGGGCGTCTAGCGGGAGCAGGAATGAGCAGTTCTTC.

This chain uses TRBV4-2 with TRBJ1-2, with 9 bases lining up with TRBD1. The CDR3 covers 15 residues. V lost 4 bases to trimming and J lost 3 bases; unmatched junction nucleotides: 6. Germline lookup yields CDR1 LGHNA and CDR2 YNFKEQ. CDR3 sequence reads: CASSLGQGIYYGYTF. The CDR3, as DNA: TGTGCCAGCAGCCTTGGACAGGGGATCTACTATGGCTACACCTTC.

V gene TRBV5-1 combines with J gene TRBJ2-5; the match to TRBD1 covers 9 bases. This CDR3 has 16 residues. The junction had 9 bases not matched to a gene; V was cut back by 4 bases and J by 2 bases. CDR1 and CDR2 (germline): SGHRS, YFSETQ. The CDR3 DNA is TGCGCCAGCAGCCCGGGGTTAGGGACAGGGCAAGAGACCCAGTACTTC. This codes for CASSPGLGTGQETQYF.

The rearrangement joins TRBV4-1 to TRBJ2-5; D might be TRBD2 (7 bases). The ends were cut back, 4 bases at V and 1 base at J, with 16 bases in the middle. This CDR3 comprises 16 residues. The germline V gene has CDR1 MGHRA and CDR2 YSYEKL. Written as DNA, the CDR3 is TGCGCCAGCAGCCTGGCGGGGGCGACGTTCCAAGAGACCCAGTACTTC. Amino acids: CASSLAGATFQETQYF.

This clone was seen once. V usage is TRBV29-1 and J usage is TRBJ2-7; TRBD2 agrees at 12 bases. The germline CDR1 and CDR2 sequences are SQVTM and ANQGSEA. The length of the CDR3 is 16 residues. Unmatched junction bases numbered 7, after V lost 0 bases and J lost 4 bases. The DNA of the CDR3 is TGCAGCGTTGAAGATGGCCTAGCGGGAGGGCAGTACGAGCAGTACTTC. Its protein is CSVEDGLAGGQYEQYF.

In nucleotides, the CDR3 is TGTGCCAGTAGTATACAGGGGAAGGGTACTGAAGCTTTCTTT. As protein: CASSIQGKGTEAFF. This chain links TRBV19 with TRBJ1-1; D is perhaps TRBD1 (6 bases). Germline CDR1 LNHDA, CDR2 SQIVND (reference sequence). The CDR3 covers 14 residues. The V end was cut by 2 bases, the J end by 5 bases, with 12 bases between. The full variable domain, its missing parts supplied by reference TRBV19 and TRBJ1-1, is DGGITQSPKYLFRKEGQNVTLSCEQNLNHDAMYWYRQDPGQGLRLIYYSQIVNDFQKGDIAEGYSVSREKKESFPLTVTSAQKNPTAFYLCASSIQGKGTEAFFGQGTRLTVV.

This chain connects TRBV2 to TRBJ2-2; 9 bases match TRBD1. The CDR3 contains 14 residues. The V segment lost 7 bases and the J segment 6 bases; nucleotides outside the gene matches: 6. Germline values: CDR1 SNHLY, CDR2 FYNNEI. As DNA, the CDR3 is TGTGCCAGCATGCGGACAGGGGAGGCCGGGGAGCTGTTTTTT. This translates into CASMRTGEAGELFF.

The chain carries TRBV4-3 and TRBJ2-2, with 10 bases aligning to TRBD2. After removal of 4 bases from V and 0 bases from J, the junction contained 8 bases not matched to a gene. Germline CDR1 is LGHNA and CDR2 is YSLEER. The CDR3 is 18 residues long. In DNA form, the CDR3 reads TGCGCCAGCAGCCCAACGGGGAGCGGGAGGGCGAACACCGGGGAGCTGTTTTTT. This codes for CASSPTGSGRANTGELFF.

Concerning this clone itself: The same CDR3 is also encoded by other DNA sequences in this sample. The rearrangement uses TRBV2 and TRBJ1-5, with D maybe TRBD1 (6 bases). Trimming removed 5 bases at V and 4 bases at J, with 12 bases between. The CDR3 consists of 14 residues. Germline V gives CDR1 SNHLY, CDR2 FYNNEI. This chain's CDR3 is CASSQGGGNQPQHF. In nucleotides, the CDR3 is TGTGCCAGCAGTCAAGGGGGGGGGAATCAGCCCCAGCATTTT.

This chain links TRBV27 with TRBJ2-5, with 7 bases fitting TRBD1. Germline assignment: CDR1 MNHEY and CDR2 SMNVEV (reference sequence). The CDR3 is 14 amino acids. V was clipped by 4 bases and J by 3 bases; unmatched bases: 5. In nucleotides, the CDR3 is TGTGCCAGCAGTTATTCAGGGACAGAAGAGACCCAGTACTTC. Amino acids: CASSYSGTEETQYF.

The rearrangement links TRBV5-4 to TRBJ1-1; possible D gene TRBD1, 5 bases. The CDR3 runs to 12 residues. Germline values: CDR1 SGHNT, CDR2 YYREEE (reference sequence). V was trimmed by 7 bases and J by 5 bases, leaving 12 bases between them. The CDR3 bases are TGTGCCAGCTGGGGGGATGGAACTGAAGCTTTCTTT. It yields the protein CASWGDGTEAFF.

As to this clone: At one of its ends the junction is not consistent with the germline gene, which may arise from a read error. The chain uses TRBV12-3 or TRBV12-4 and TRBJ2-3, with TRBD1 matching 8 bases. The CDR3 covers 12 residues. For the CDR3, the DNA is TGTGCCAGCAATACCGGGACAGGTACGCAGTATTTT. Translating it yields CASNTGTGTQYF.

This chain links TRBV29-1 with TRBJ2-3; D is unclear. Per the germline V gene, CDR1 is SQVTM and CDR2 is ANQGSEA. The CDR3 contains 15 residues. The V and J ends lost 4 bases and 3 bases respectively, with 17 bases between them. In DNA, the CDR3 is TGCAGCGTTGCAGGCAGCCTCAGAGTGACAGATACGCAGTATTTT. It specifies CSVAGSLRVTDTQYF.

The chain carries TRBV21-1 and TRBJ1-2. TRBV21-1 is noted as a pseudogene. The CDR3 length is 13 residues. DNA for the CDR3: TGTGCCAGCAGCTCACGGGGGTCCTATGGCTACACCTTC. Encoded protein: CASSSRGSYGYTF.

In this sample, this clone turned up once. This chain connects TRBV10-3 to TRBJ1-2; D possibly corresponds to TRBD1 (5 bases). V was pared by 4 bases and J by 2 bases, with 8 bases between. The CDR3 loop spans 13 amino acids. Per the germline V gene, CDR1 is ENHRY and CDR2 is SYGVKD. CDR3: CAISGGGNYGYTF. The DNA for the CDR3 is TGTGCCATCAGTGGCGGGGGGAACTATGGCTACACCTTC.

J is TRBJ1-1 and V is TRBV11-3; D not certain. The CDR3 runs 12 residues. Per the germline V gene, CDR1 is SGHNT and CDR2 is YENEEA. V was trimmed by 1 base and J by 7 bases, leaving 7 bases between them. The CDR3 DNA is TGTGCCAGCAGCTTAGGCGGTCGTGAAGCTTTCTTT. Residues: CASSLGGREAFF.

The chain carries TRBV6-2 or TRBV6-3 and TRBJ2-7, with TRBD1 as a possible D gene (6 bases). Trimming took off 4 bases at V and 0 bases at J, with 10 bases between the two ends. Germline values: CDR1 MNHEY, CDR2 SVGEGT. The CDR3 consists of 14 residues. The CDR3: CASSSGQSSYEQYF. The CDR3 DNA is TGTGCCAGCAGTTCAGGACAGAGCTCCTACGAGCAGTACTTC.

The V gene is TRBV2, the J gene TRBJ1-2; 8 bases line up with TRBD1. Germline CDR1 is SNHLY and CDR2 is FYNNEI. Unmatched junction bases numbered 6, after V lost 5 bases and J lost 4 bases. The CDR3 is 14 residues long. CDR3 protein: CASSMTGVIYGYTF. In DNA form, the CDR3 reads TGTGCCAGCAGTATGACAGGGGTTATCTATGGCTACACCTTC.

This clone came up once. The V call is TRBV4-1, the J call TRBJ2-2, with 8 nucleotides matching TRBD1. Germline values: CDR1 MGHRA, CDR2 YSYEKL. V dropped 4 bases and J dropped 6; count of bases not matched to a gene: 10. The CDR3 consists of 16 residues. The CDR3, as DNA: TGCGCCAGCAGCCCCGTCGCGGACAGGGTTTCCGGGGAGCTGTTTTTT. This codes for CASSPVADRVSGELFF.

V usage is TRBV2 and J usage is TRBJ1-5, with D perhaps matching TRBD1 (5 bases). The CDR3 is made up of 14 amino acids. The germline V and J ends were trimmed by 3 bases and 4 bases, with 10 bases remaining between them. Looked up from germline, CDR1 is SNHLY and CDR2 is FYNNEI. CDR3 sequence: CASSDRAQNQPQHF. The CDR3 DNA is TGTGCCAGCAGTGACAGGGCCCAAAATCAGCCCCAGCATTTT.

Here the CDR3 DNA reads TGTGCCAGCAGTTTACAGGGGATCTATGGCTACACCTTC. Translation gives CASSLQGIYGYTF. J is TRBJ1-2 and V is TRBV27, with D tentatively TRBD1 (6 bases). The CDR3 has 13 residues. V dropped 2 bases and J dropped 4 bases, with 8 bases sitting between them. Germline loops: CDR1 MNHEY, CDR2 SMNVEV (reference sequence).